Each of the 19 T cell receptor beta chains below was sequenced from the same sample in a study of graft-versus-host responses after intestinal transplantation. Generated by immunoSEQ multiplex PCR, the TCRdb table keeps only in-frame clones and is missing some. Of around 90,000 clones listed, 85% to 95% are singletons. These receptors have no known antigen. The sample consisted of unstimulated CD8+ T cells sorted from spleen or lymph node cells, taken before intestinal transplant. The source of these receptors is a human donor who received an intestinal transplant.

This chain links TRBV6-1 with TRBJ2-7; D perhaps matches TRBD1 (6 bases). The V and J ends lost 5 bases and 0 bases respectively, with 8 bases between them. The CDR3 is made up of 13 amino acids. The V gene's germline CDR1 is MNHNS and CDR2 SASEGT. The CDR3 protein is CASSTGNSYEQYF. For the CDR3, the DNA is TGTGCCAGCAGTACAGGGAACTCCTACGAGCAGTACTTC.

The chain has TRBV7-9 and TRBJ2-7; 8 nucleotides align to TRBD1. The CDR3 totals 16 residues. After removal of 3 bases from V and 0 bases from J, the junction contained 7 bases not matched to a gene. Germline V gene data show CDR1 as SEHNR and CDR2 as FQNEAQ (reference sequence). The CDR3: CASSFNQGASSYEQYF. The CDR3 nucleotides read TGTGCCAGCAGCTTTAATCAGGGGGCTTCCTCCTACGAGCAGTACTTC.

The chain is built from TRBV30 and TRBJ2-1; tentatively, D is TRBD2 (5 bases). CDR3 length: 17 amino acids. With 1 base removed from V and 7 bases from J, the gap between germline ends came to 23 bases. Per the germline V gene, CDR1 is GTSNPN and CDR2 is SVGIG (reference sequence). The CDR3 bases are TGTGCCTGGAGTGCTCCCTACGAACGGCGGGTGGCTAATGAGCAGTTCTTC. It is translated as CAWSAPYERRVANEQFF.

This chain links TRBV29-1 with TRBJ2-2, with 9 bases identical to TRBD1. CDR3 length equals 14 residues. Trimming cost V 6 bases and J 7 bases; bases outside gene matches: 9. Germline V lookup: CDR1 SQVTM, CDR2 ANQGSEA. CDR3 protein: CSVLGQGRNGELFF. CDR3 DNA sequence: TGCAGCGTCCTGGGACAGGGACGTAACGGGGAGCTGTTTTTT.

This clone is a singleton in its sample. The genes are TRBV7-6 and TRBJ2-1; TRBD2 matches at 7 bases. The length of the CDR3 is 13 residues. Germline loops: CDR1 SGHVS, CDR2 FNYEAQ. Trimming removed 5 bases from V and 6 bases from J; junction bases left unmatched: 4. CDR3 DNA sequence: TGTGCCAGCAGCGCGGGGGAGGGCAATGAGCAGTTCTTC. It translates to CASSAGEGNEQFF.

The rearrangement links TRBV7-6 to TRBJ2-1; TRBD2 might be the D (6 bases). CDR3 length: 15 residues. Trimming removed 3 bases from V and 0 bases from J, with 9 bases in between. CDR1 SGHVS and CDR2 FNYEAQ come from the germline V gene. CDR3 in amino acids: CASSFDGSSYNEQFF. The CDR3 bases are TGTGCCAGCAGCTTTGACGGGAGCTCCTACAATGAGCAGTTCTTC.

CDR3 sequence (DNA): TGTGCCACAGAATCGGGACAGAACATGAACACTGAAGCTTTCTTT. This codes for CATESGQNMNTEAFF. The chain couples TRBV19 to TRBJ1-1, with 7 bases matching TRBD1. Germline values: CDR1 LNHDA, CDR2 SQIVND (reference sequence). The V and J ends lost 10 bases and 0 bases, in that order; junction bases with no gene match: 11. The CDR3 is made up of 15 amino acids.

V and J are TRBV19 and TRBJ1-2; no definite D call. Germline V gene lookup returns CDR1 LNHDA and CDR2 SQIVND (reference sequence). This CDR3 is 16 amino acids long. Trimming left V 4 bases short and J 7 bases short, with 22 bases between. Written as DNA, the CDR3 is TGTGCCAGTAGTACCCCCCCCCAGAGGAGGGTCGGTGGCTACACCTTC. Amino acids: CASSTPPQRRVGGYTF.

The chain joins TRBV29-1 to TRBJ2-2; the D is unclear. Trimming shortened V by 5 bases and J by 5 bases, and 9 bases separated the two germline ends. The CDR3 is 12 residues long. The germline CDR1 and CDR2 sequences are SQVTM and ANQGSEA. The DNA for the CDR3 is TGCAGCGTTCAAGGGCAAACCGGGGAGCTGTTTTTT. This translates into CSVQGQTGELFF.

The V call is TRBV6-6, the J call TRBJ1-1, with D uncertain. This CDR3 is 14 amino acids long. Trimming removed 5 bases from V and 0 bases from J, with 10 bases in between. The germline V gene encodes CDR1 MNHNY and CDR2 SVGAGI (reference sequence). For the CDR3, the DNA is TGTGCCAGCAGTCCCCTCAGTATGAACACTGAAGCTTTCTTT. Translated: CASSPLSMNTEAFF.

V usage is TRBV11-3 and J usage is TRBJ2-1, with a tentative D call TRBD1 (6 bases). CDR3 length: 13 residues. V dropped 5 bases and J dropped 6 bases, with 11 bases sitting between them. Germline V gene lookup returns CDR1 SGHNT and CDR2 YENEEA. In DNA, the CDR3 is TGTGCCAGCAGCGGAAGGACAGTCAATGAGCAGTTCTTC. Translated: CASSGRTVNEQFF.

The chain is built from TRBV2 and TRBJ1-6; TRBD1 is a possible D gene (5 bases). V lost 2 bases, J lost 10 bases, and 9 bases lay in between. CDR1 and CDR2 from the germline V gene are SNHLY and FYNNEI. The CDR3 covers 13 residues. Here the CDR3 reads CASSEPGVSPLHF. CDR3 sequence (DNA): TGTGCCAGCAGTGAACCGGGGGTCTCACCCCTCCACTTT.

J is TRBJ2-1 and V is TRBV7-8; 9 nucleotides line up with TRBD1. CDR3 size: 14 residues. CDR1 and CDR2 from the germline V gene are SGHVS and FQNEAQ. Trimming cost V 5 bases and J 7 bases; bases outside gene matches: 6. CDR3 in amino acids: CASSLQGAGNEQFF. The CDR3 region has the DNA TGTGCCAGCAGCCTACAGGGGGCGGGAAATGAGCAGTTCTTC.

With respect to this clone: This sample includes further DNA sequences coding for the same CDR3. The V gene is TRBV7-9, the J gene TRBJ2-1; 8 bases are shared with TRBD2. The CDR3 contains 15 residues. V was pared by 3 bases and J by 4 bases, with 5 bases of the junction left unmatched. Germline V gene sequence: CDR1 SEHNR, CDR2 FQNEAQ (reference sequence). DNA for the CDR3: TGTGCCAGCAGCTTCGGGGGGGGAACTTACAATGAGCAGTTCTTC. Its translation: CASSFGGGTYNEQFF.

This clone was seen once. CDR3 sequence reads: CASSDSLAGDTGELFF. CDR3 coding DNA: TGTGCCAGTAGTGACTCCCTAGCGGGAGACACCGGGGAGCTGTTTTTT. V is TRBV19 and J is TRBJ2-2, with 10 bases lining up with TRBD2. Germline CDR1 LNHDA, CDR2 SQIVND (reference sequence). With V trimmed by 5 bases and J by 3 bases, 6 bases remained unmatched. The CDR3 spans 16 residues.

Here the CDR3 reads CASSLEAGFSYEQYF. CDR3 DNA sequence: TGCGCCAGCAGCTTGGAGGCAGGGTTTTCCTACGAGCAGTACTTC. This sequence joins TRBV5-1 and TRBJ2-7; a weak D match, TRBD1 (5 bases). Trimming left V 0 bases short and J 1 base short, with 11 bases between. The CDR3 contains 15 residues. Germline V gene data show CDR1 as SGHRS and CDR2 as YFSETQ.

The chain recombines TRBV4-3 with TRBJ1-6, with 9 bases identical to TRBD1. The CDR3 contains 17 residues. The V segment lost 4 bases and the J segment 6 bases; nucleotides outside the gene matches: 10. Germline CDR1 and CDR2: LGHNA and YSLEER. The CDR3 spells CASSLLLTGGGNSPLHF. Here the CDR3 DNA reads TGCGCCAGCAGCCTTCTCTTGACAGGGGGAGGTAATTCACCCCTCCACTTT.

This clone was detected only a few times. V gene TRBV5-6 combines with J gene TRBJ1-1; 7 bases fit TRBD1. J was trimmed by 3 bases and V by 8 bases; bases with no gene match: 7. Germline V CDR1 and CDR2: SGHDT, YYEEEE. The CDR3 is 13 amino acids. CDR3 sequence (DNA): TGTGCCAGTCAACAGGGGACCCACACTGAAGCTTTCTTT. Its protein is CASQQGTHTEAFF.

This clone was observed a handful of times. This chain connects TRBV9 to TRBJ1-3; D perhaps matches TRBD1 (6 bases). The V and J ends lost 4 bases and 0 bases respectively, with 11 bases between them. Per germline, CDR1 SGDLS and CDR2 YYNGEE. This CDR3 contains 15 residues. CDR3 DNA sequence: TGTGCCAGCAGCCCTACAGGGAACTCTGGAAACACCATATATTTT. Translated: CASSPTGNSGNTIYF.